The rows below give T cell receptor beta chains drawn from one sample of a study of T cell responses to AZD1222 COVID-19 vaccine. Profiled with immunoSEQ multiplex PCR; TCRdb holds only in-frame clones, not every one. The sample holds 150,000 to 200,000 clones; 80% to 95% are singletons and the top ten take roughly 1.3%. Specimen: peripheral blood, collected on day 0 of AZD1222 vaccination. The receptors here all came from an adult in good health. Each CDR3 is given with its conserved first and last residue. The D gene is left open where the match is weak. Expanded clones are given a class, and other clones once, few, many or no size at all.

. 14 TRBJ2-7 TRBD2 TRBV4-2 CASSQSGTSGAVGF
. 13 TRBJ1-2 . TRBV6-5 CASSLGPNYGYTF
. 15 TRBJ2-7 . TRBV28 CASSLSGALDYEQYF
. 15 TRBJ1-1 . TRBV6-2/TRBV6-3 CASSSGGSGHTEAFF
. 15 TRBJ2-7 . TRBV7-9 CASSPVTERPYEQYF
. 14 TRBJ1-1 . TRBV2 CASSLSRGGTEAFF
. 15 TRBJ1-1 . TRBV5-1 CASSLGDGANTEAFF
. 16 TRBJ1-6 TRBD1 TRBV6-5 CASSYSPGTGPRPLHF
. 14 TRBJ1-1 . TRBV14 CASSPGHLNTEAFF
. 20 TRBJ1-3 TRBD1 TRBV19 CASSTQKGQGPCSLGNTIYF
. 16 TRBJ1-2 TRBD1 TRBV10-3 CAIRRGQGSSDYGYTF
. 16 TRBJ1-3 . TRBV5-5 CASSLTERSSGNTIYF
many 12 TRBJ2-7 . TRBV7-9 CASSLMFHEQYF
. 15 TRBJ1-1 . TRBV6-5 CASRREGVFGTEAFF
. 14 TRBJ1-2 . TRBV6-5 CASSRQTANYGYTF
. 15 TRBJ1-5 . TRBV15 CATSREGVLSPPQHF
. 15 TRBJ2-5 TRBD2 TRBV19 CASSTLSGGEETQYF
. 15 TRBJ1-3 . TRBV28 CASSFGGVPGNTIYF
. 14 TRBJ1-6 . TRBV7-9 CASSPRGDNSPLHF
. 15 TRBJ1-5 . TRBV6-5 CATGRADYGNQPQHF
. 15 TRBJ1-1 TRBD1 TRBV2 CASSFDRGRNPEAFF
. 13 TRBJ2-5 . TRBV2 CASGGSRQETQYF
. 16 TRBJ1-5 TRBD1 TRBV28 CASIGGQGAVWQPQHF
. 13 TRBJ2-1 TRBD2 TRBV3-1/TRBV3-2 CASSQTVAGAEFF
. 15 TRBJ2-7 . TRBV25-1 CASNTSSRAPYEQYF
. 13 TRBJ1-1 . TRBV30 CAWSARVDTEAFF
. 16 TRBJ1-4 . TRBV3-1/TRBV3-2 CASSRPPRGANEKLFF
. 15 TRBJ1-1 . TRBV18 CASSPEQGSATEAFF
. 12 TRBJ1-1 . TRBV30 CAWSPRTGEAFF
. 12 TRBJ1-5 . TRBV6-2/TRBV6-3 CASSSDNQPQHF
. 16 TRBJ2-2 . TRBV7-9 CASSPVTGLLTGELFF
. 15 TRBJ1-5 TRBD1 TRBV6-5 CASSRGRGANQPQHF
many 14 TRBJ1-5 TRBD1 TRBV11-2 CASSSGQATQPQHF
once 15 TRBJ1-1 TRBD1 TRBV10-3 CAIGGQGGLNTEAFF
. 15 TRBJ1-5 . TRBV19 CASSPLNRGNQPQHF
. 13 TRBJ1-3 . TRBV6-5 CASTTGGGNTIYF
. 12 TRBJ2-7 . TRBV5-1 CASSSSAYEQYF
. 16 TRBJ2-7 . TRBV7-2 CASSLGGTDLFYEQYF
. 18 TRBJ2-7 . TRBV3-1/TRBV3-2 CASSQDPWTGTVTYEQYF
. 16 TRBJ2-2 TRBD1 TRBV5-1 CASSLLDRGGSGELFF
. 15 TRBJ1-1 . TRBV6-5 CASSQRQGMNTEAFF
. 13 TRBJ1-5 . TRBV2 CASRGQPNQPQHF
. 13 TRBJ1-5 . TRBV7-9 CASSLEGGQPQHF